The clone carrying this T cell receptor (gamma chain) was seen a few times. The target antigen is unknown. The TCRdb record carries a much larger clone's protein, which differs from this DNA's translation at residue 10; a read error is the likely cause, and the protein listed here is the DNA translation. TCRdb reanalysed the multiplex PCR reads via CATT. This table holds 30,000 or so gamma-chain clones, roughly 1.4% found once. Looked up from germline, CDR1 is GITISATS and CDR2 is ISYDGTV (reference sequence). The CDR3 runs 13 residues. Vgamma9/Vdelta2+ and Vdelta2-negative gammadelta T cells were flow-sorted from PBMC for bulk sequencing. The data originate from a study of γδ T cells in repeated Plasmodium falciparum infection. The overall study: Four controlled malaria infections with P. falciparum NF54 spanned 644 days.

Overall study results and limits: Compared with Australian children, Malian Vdelta2-negative repertoires seemed more clonal, less diverse, less shared.

Sequencing input: gamma-delta T cells from blood. This chain joins TRGV9 and TRGJ1 or TRGJ2. Because TCRdb records no J gene, it was assigned here through a match of the DNA to germline. This TCR was recovered from a pool of human donors (malaria-infected and uninfected, not separated). DNA of the CDR3: TGTGCCTTGTGGGACGGGGGGTATTATATGAAACTCTTT. This codes for CALWDGGYYMKLF.